The sequence of this T cell receptor beta chain was determined in a study of T cell repertoires in cytomegalovirus infection. The V gene's germline CDR1 is LGHNT and CDR2 FRNRAP. V was pared by 10 bases and J by 4 bases, with 12 bases of the junction left unmatched. The CDR3 has 14 amino acids. Regarding this clonotype: Its antigen is unidentified.

Via MiXCR, TCRdb re-called the reads, giving one row per CDR3 protein. The sample gives roughly 500,000 distinct CDR3 sequences, 30% to 35% of which show up once; roughly 17% is in the top ten. The specimen was cultured PBMCs, collected from culture after CMV antigen stimulation. The V gene is TRBV12-5, the J gene TRBJ2-7, with 8 bases aligning to TRBD2. The sequence was obtained from a human donor in good health (CMV status not recorded). Some clones in this sample may be carry-over from other donors' samples. In nucleotides, the CDR3 is TGTGCTACCCTCGGGAGGGGTCGGACATACGAGCAGTACGTC. Protein product: CATLGRGRTYEQYV.